This entry lists 21 T cell receptor beta chains sequenced from one sample in a study of T cell responses to AZD1222 COVID-19 vaccine. The protocol was immunoSEQ multiplex PCR, while the TCRdb copy is restricted to in-frame clones and leaves out a portion. The sample consists of about 130,000 clones, 90% to 95% of them appearing once. The material sequenced was peripheral blood, taken on day 0 of AZD1222 vaccination. The receptors shown here come from an adult in good health.

The genes are TRBV20-1 and TRBJ2-5; no reliable D call. The V end lost 3 bases, the J end lost 0 bases, and 14 bases lay between the germline ends. The CDR3 is 15 residues long. From germline, CDR1 is DFQATT and CDR2 SNEGSKA (reference sequence). The CDR3 region has the DNA TGCAGTGCTAGTGTGATGGGAACCAACCAAGAGACCCAGTACTTC. Its translation: CSASVMGTNQETQYF.

The chain combines TRBV30 with TRBJ1-6; D is undetermined. Germline V gene lookup returns CDR1 GTSNPN and CDR2 SVGIG (reference sequence). Trimming left V 0 bases short and J 9 bases short, with 9 bases between. The length of the CDR3 is 13 residues. The CDR3 region is CAWSVLWGSPLHF. The CDR3, as DNA: TGTGCCTGGAGTGTTCTATGGGGTTCACCCCTCCACTTT.

The J gene is TRBJ1-2, the V gene TRBV9; D gene uncertain. The CDR3 contains 12 residues. Germline V gene sequence: CDR1 SGDLS, CDR2 YYNGEE. The V end lost 4 bases, the J end lost 5 bases, and 9 bases lay between the germline ends. The CDR3 here is CASSPAGYGYTF. CDR3 nucleotide sequence: TGTGCCAGCAGCCCCGCGGGATATGGCTACACCTTC.

V gene TRBV5-6 combines with J gene TRBJ1-6; 8 bases are shared with TRBD1. The CDR3 contains 17 residues. V was clipped by 4 bases and J by 0 bases; unmatched bases: 6. Per the germline V gene, CDR1 is SGHDT and CDR2 is YYEEEE. The CDR3 region is CASSTITGGSYNSPLHF. CDR3 in DNA: TGTGCCAGCAGCACCATAACAGGGGGCTCCTATAATTCACCCCTCCACTTT.

This sequence joins TRBV4-2 and TRBJ2-5, with 10 nucleotides matching TRBD2. The V gene end was trimmed by 4 bases and the J gene end by 1 base; junction bases not matched to a gene: 6. The CDR3 is 16 amino acids. The germline CDR1 and CDR2 sequences are LGHNA and YNFKEQ. CDR3 protein: CASSPLLAGGQETQYF. CDR3 in DNA: TGTGCCAGCAGCCCATTATTAGCGGGGGGCCAAGAGACCCAGTACTTC.

This sequence joins TRBV5-1 and TRBJ1-4, with D maybe TRBD1 (6 bases). Germline V gives CDR1 SGHRS, CDR2 YFSETQ. This CDR3 region has 16 residues. V lost 5 bases and J lost 2, with 16 bases in between. As DNA, the CDR3 is TGCGCCAGCAGTCGCACCCAGGGGACCACTAATGAAAAACTGTTTTTT. This encodes CASSRTQGTTNEKLFF.

The chain links TRBV10-3 to TRBJ1-5; D unclear. From germline, CDR1 is ENHRY and CDR2 SYGVKD. The CDR3 is 15 amino acids. Deletions cut 0 bases from V and 5 bases from J, with 11 bases between. DNA for the CDR3: TGTGCCATCAGTGAGTCCATGGGTCAGGATCAGCCCCAGCATTTT. Protein: CAISESMGQDQPQHF.

V gene TRBV19 combines with J gene TRBJ2-7; 8 nucleotides align to TRBD1. The CDR3 runs 13 residues. Germline V gene data show CDR1 as LNHDA and CDR2 as SQIVND (reference sequence). Trimming took 4 bases from V and 3 from J; bases not matched to a gene: 2. CDR3 DNA sequence: TGTGCCAGTAGTACCGACAGGGGCTACGAGCAGTACTTC. Translating it yields CASSTDRGYEQYF.

The rearrangement joins TRBV7-3 to TRBJ2-3, with 8 bases matching TRBD2. After removal of 4 bases from V and 4 bases from J, the junction contained 13 bases not matched to a gene. CDR1 is SGHTA and CDR2 is FQGTGA in the germline V gene. The CDR3 covers 17 residues. The CDR3 reads CASSSNSGGGFSDTQYF. DNA of the CDR3: TGTGCCAGCAGCTCAAACAGCGGGGGCGGGTTTTCAGATACGCAGTATTTT.

The chain couples TRBV10-1 to TRBJ2-3; no clear D. Per germline, CDR1 WNHNN and CDR2 SYGVQD (reference sequence). This CDR3 has 13 residues. Trimming shortened V by 2 bases and J by 5 bases, and 8 bases separated the two germline ends. The CDR3 DNA reads TGCGCCAGCAGTGAGACAGCGAGAGATACGCAGTATTTT. Protein product: CASSETARDTQYF.

V and J are TRBV7-2 and TRBJ2-5; perhaps TRBD2 as D (5 bases). Germline CDR1 SGHTA, CDR2 FQGNSA. This CDR3 is 15 amino acids long. V dropped 1 base and J dropped 5 bases, with 14 bases sitting between them. The CDR3 bases are TGTGCCAGCAGCTTAGTAGGACTCTCTGGGGAGACCCAGTACTTC. Translated, it gives CASSLVGLSGETQYF.

V gene TRBV5-1 combines with J gene TRBJ2-7; 12 nucleotides agree with TRBD2. V shed 2 bases and J 7 bases; nucleotides not matched to a gene: 4. CDR3 length: 14 amino acids. CDR1 is SGHRS and CDR2 is YFSETQ in the germline V gene. The DNA for the CDR3 is TGCGCCAGCAGCTTCGGGACTAGCGGGCAGGAGCAGTACTTC. This translates into CASSFGTSGQEQYF.

J is TRBJ2-2 and V is TRBV5-4; 10 bases align to TRBD2. V dropped 3 bases and J dropped 4; count of bases not matched to a gene: 6. The CDR3 spans 16 residues. Germline lookup yields CDR1 SGHNT and CDR2 YYREEE (reference sequence). The DNA for the CDR3 is TGTGCCAGCAGCTCAGGACTAGCGGCGGGCACCGGGGAGCTGTTTTTT. Translated: CASSSGLAAGTGELFF.

The genes are TRBV4-2 and TRBJ2-2; unclear D gene. The V gene lost 5 bases and the J gene lost 6 bases, with 13 bases spanning the gap. The length of the CDR3 is 14 residues. Germline assignment: CDR1 LGHNA and CDR2 YNFKEQ. The CDR3 DNA sequence: TGTGCCAGCAGCTCTCGACTCCTCGCCGGGGAGCTGTTTTTT. Translation gives CASSSRLLAGELFF.

J is TRBJ1-6 and V is TRBV30, with D possibly TRBD1 on 6 matching bases. The CDR3 sequence is 15 residues long. Looked up from germline, CDR1 is GTSNPN and CDR2 is SVGIG (reference sequence). V lost 0 bases and J 8 bases, leaving 14 bases between the germline ends. This CDR3 is CAWSVRGGGDSPLHF. Here the CDR3 DNA reads TGTGCCTGGAGTGTTCGAGGGGGTGGGGATTCACCCCTCCACTTT.

This clone was recorded only once. The chain has TRBV4-1 and TRBJ2-7, with TRBD1 matching over 7 bases. Trimming cost V 4 bases and J 2 bases; bases outside gene matches: 5. Germline lookup yields CDR1 MGHRA and CDR2 YSYEKL. This CDR3 comprises 14 residues. CDR3 DNA: TGCGCCAGCAGCCCTCCGGGACAGCCCTACGAGCAGTACTTC. Its protein product is CASSPPGQPYEQYF.

Worth noting for this clone: One end of the junction does not line up with germline, which may come from a read error. The chain employs TRBV7-7 and TRBJ2-2; 7 bases align to TRBD2. Germline V CDR1 and CDR2: SSHAT, FNYEAQ (reference sequence). The CDR3 sequence is 13 residues long. The CDR3 sequence: CASSFGLDEELFF. In nucleotides, the CDR3 is TGTGCTAGCAGCTTCGGACTAGATGAGGAGCTGTTTTTT.

V usage is TRBV27 and J usage is TRBJ2-1, with D tentatively TRBD2 (7 bases). Germline CDR1 reads MNHEY; CDR2 reads SMNVEV (reference sequence). There are 14 residues in the CDR3. Trimming cost V 6 bases and J 1 base, with 10 bases left between them. The CDR3 nucleotides are TGTGCCAGCAGAGGGAGGGGGTCCTACAATGAGCAGTTCTTC. This translates into CASRGRGSYNEQFF.

The gene calls are TRBV29-1 and TRBJ2-7, with 7 bases aligning to TRBD1. Germline values: CDR1 SQVTM, CDR2 ANQGSEA. This CDR3 contains 13 residues. The J segment lost 5 bases and the V segment lost 5 bases, leaving 9 bases of the junction unmatched. The CDR3 loop is CSVLRDSPHEQYF. CDR3 in DNA: TGCAGCGTTCTCCGGGACAGTCCCCACGAGCAGTACTTC.

V is TRBV6-4 and J is TRBJ1-2, with D possibly matching TRBD1 (5 bases). V was shortened by 0 bases and J by 6 bases, with 11 bases between the two germline ends. The germline V gene encodes CDR1 MRHNA and CDR2 SNTAGT. CDR3 length equals 14 residues. The CDR3 is CASSDSLGTDGYTF. In DNA, the CDR3 is TGTGCCAGCAGTGACTCGCTAGGGACGGATGGCTACACCTTC.

V gene TRBV7-2 combines with J gene TRBJ2-1; TRBD2 aligns across 8 bases. The CDR3 covers 15 residues. In germline, CDR1 is SGHTA, CDR2 FQGNSA. Trimming took 1 base from V and 4 from J; bases not matched to a gene: 3. The CDR3 DNA is TGTGCCAGCAGCTTAGTAGCGGGGACTTACAATGAGCAGTTCTTC. This translates into CASSLVAGTYNEQFF. Variable domain in full (rest from reference TRBV7-2 and TRBJ2-1): GAGVSQSPSNKVTEKGKDVELRCDPISGHTALYWYRQSLGQGLEFLIYFQGNSAPDKSGLPSDRFSAERTGGSVSTLTIQRTQQEDSAVYLCASSLVAGTYNEQFFGPGTRLTVL.